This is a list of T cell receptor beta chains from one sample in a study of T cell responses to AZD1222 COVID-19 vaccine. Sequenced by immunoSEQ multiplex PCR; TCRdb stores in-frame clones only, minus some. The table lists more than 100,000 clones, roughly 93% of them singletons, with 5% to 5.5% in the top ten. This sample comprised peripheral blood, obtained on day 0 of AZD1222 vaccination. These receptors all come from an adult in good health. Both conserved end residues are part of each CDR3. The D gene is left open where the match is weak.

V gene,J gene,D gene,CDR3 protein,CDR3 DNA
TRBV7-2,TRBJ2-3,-,CASSLTDTQYF,TGTGCCAGCAGTCTAACAGATACGCAGTATTTT
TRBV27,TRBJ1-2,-,CASSLEPGIYYGYTF,TGTGCCAGCAGTTTAGAACCGGGGATTTACTATGGCTACACCTTC
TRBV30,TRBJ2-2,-,CAWSVGGMGSGELFF,TGTGCCTGGAGTGTAGGGGGGATGGGGTCCGGGGAGCTGTTTTTT
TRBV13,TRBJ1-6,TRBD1,CASSLQGAPLHF,TGTGCCAGCAGCCTCCAGGGGGCTCCCCTCCACTTT
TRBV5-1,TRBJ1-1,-,CASSGGQNLFF,TGCGCCAGCAGCGGGGGACAAAACCTTTTCTTT
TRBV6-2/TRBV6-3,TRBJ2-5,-,CASSFTEETQYF,TGTGCCAGCAGTTTTACAGAAGAGACCCAGTACTTC
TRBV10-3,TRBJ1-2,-,CAISESSRFSGKGTQYGYTF,TGTGCCATCAGTGAGTCATCGCGTTTCTCGGGGAAGGGGACACAATATGGCTACACCTTC
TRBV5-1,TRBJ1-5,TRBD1,CASSPGTGTSQPQHF,TGCGCCAGCAGCCCCGGGACAGGGACGAGTCAGCCCCAGCATTTT
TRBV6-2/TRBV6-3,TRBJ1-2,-,CASSYKGSYGYTF,TGTGCCAGCAGTTACAAGGGGTCTTATGGCTACACCTTC
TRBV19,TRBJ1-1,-,CASTTGGLMNTEAFF,TGTGCCAGTACCACCGGAGGCCTGATGAACACTGAAGCTTTCTTT
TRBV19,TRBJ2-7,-,CASSGRFYEQYF,TGTGCCAGTAGTGGCAGGTTCTACGAGCAGTACTTC
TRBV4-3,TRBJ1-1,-,CASSEDPAAEAFF,TGCGCCAGTTCGGAGGACCCCGCGGCTGAAGCTTTCTTT
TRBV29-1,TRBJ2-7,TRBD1,CSVEVWDRGYEQYF,TGCAGCGTTGAAGTTTGGGACAGGGGGTACGAGCAGTACTTC
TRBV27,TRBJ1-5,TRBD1,CASSKRTGNQPQHF,TGTGCCAGCAGTAAACGGACAGGGAATCAGCCCCAGCATTTT
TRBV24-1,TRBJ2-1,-,CATSGGGKAYNEQFF,TGTGCCACCAGTGGAGGGGGGAAGGCCTACAATGAGCAGTTCTTC
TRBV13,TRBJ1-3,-,CASRRTAAGNTIYF,TGTGCCAGCAGGCGGACAGCAGCTGGAAACACCATATATTTT
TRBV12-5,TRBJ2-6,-,CASGLGLGSGANVLTF,TGTGCTAGTGGTTTGGGACTGGGCTCTGGGGCCAACGTCCTGACTTTC
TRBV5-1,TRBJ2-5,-,CASSLNRPETQYF,TGCGCCAGCAGCTTGAACAGGCCGGAGACCCAGTACTTC
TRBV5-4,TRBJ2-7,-,CASSPGGGTTYEQYF,TGTGCCAGCAGTCCCGGTGGGGGGACAACCTACGAGCAGTACTTC
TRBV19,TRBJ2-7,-,CASSIKHRQGGPPEQYF,TGTGCCAGTAGTATAAAGCATAGGCAGGGAGGACCCCCCGAGCAGTACTTC